This TCR beta chain emerged from a study of shared clonotypes between healthy human individuals. CDR1 and CDR2 (germline): SEHNR, FQNEAQ (reference sequence). This CDR3 has 18 amino acids. Trimming shortened V by 4 bases and J by 3 bases, and 21 bases separated the two germline ends. General study findings and limits: Among non-shared clonotypes, generation probabilities were lower than among those shared by all four donors.

This clone was found a few times. Antigen unknown. The table came from immunoSEQ multiplex PCR; TCRdb's copy has only in-frame clones and leaves some out. The sample carries 730,000 or so clones, around 72% recorded once. The chain recombines TRBV7-9 with TRBJ1-4; the D is unclear. The source of this sequence is a woman in her 30s in good health. Sequences were obtained from memory CD4+ T cells sorted from blood. Subset of the sample: CD45RA-negative fraction. The CDR3 coding sequence is TGTGCCAGCAGCTCCCGGACCGAAACCCTGGGAGCTAATGAAAAACTGTTTTTT. Residues: CASSSRTETLGANEKLFF.